This is a list of T cell receptor beta chains from one sample in a study of blood T cells in healthy people across ages. TCRdb ran MiXCR on the 5' RACE reads and lists one entry per CDR3 protein. This table holds 1.5 million or so distinct CDR3 sequences, approximately 42% found once. The sample consisted of blood. These receptor sequences come from a woman aged 18 to 35 in good health. CDR3s leave out the opening cysteine and the closing phenylalanine or tryptophan. Fields, in order: J gene, CDR3 length, V gene, D gene, CDR3 protein. D genes are given only for firm matches.

TRBJ2-7 10 TRBV12-3/TRBV12-4 . ASGEREYEQY
TRBJ2-3 14 TRBV5-5 . ASSPNQGISTDTQY
TRBJ1-2 15 TRBV7-9 TRBD1 ASSSGSNRGRAYGYT
TRBJ2-5 13 TRBV5-1 . ASQEASSWEETQY
TRBJ2-2 14 TRBV3-1 . ASSQWALSNTGELF
TRBJ1-2 11 TRBV14 TRBD1 ASRPQGAAGYT
TRBJ2-7 12 TRBV6-2/TRBV6-3 . ASSLLGVSYEQY
TRBJ1-5 12 TRBV10-3 . AIQTDRPNQPQH
TRBJ2-1 13 TRBV7-3 . ASSLTTYSYNEQF
TRBJ2-1 11 TRBV7-6 TRBD1 AGSSRTGRAQF
TRBJ2-7 14 TRBV10-3 TRBD2 AISDRTSGSSYEQY
TRBJ2-5 13 TRBV3-1 . ASSTPRDTYNEQY
TRBJ2-3 15 TRBV12-3/TRBV12-4 TRBD2 ASSLAGTSGRADAQY
TRBJ2-1 15 TRBV11-2 . ASSSTITGGVWNEQF
TRBJ2-1 12 TRBV20-1 . SAREARDYNEQF
TRBJ2-5 12 TRBV20-1 TRBD1 SATGQLYQETQY
TRBJ1-2 13 TRBV28 TRBD1 ASSQQGGANHGYT
TRBJ2-1 12 TRBV5-1 . ASSSDGLNNEQF
TRBJ1-4 12 TRBV7-9 . ASSPGRTNEKLF
TRBJ2-7 12 TRBV6-1 TRBD1 ASSVRTGDYEQY
TRBJ1-1 11 TRBV20-1 . SAPGELETEAF
TRBJ2-7 10 TRBV5-1 . ASGAGSYEQY
TRBJ2-3 13 TRBV7-2 . ASSLAPWGEDTQY
TRBJ2-1 15 TRBV4-1 TRBD2 ASSQDHTSGGRNEQF
TRBJ1-4 12 TRBV4-2 . ASSQQVLNEKLF
TRBJ2-7 13 TRBV10-3 . AISESSGQGYEQY
TRBJ2-1 14 TRBV6-2/TRBV6-3 . ASQYLGGLRDNEQF
TRBJ1-1 13 TRBV4-1 . ASSQVKTLVTEAF
TRBJ2-7 10 TRBV6-2/TRBV6-3 TRBD1 TSNRGTYEQY
TRBJ2-7 12 TRBV4-2 . AGSRDDRSYEQY
TRBJ1-6 12 TRBV20-1 . SARDSGVNSPLH
TRBJ2-7 13 TRBV2 TRBD1 ASRAGTGGPYEQY
TRBJ1-2 12 TRBV6-2/TRBV6-3 . ASSTLTAIYGYT
TRBJ1-1 11 TRBV25-1 . ASSDRGGTEAF
TRBJ2-1 12 TRBV30 TRBD2 AWGAGTGGSEQF
TRBJ2-3 14 TRBV6-6 . ASSTPRGTSTDTQY
TRBJ2-7 14 TRBV4-1 . ASSLGGLAGNYEQY
TRBJ2-3 13 TRBV6-2/TRBV6-3 TRBD2 ASSHTSGRKDTQY
TRBJ2-5 13 TRBV12-3/TRBV12-4 TRBD1 ASRLTGGGKETQY
TRBJ2-5 10 TRBV12-3/TRBV12-4 . TSGLRKETQY
TRBJ1-2 14 TRBV25-1 . ASSGRQPWVFYGYT
TRBJ2-2 14 TRBV12-3/TRBV12-4 . ASTRGGLANTGELF
TRBJ1-5 13 TRBV7-2 TRBD1 ASSPRTGGHQPQH